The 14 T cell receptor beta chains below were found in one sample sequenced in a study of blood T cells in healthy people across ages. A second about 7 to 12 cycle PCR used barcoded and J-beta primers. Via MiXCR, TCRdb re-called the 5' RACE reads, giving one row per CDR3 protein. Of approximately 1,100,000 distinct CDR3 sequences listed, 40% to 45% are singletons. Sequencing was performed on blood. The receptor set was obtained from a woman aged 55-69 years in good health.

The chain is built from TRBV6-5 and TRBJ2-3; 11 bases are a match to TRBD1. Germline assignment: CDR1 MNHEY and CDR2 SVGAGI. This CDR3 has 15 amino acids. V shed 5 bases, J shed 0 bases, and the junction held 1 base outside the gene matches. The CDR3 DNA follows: TGTGCCAGCAGTCGGGACAGGGGGAGCACAGATACGCAGTATTTT. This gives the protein CASSRDRGSTDTQYF.

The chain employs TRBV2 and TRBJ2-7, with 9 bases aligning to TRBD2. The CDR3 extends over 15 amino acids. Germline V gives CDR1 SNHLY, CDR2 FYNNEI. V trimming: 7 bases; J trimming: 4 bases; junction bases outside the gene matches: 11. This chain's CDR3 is CASIEGTSSNYEQYF. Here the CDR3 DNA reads TGTGCCAGCATAGAAGGGACTAGCAGTAATTACGAGCAGTACTTC.

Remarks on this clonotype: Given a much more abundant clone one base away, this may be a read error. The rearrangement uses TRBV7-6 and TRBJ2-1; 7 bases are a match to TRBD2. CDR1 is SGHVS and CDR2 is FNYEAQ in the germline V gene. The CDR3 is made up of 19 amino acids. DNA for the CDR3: TGTGCCAGCAGCTTATTATCGAGCGGGACCGAATTAACCTACAATGAGCTGTTCTTC. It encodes CASSLLSSGTELTYNELFF.

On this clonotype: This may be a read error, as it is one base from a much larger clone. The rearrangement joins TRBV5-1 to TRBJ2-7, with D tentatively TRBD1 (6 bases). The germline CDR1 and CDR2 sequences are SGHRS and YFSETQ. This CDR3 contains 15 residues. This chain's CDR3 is CASSGGGFSSYGQYF. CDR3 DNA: TGCGCCAGCAGTGGGGGCGGTTTTAGCTCCTACGGGCAGTACTTC.

Written as DNA, the CDR3 is TGCAGCGTTTCGAAACAGGGGCTAATCGACAATGAGCAGTTCTTC. Amino acid sequence: CSVSKQGLIDNEQFF. The chain carries TRBV29-1 and TRBJ2-1; 7 positions agree with TRBD1. The CDR3 spans 15 residues. V was clipped by 5 bases and J by 5 bases; unmatched bases: 12. Germline V lookup: CDR1 SQVTM, CDR2 ANQGSEA.

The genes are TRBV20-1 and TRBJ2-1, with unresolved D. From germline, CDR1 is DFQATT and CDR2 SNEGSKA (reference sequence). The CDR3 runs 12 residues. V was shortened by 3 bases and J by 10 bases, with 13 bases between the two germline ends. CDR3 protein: CSASRPPGEQFF. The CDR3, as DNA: TGCAGTGCTAGTCGTCCCCCAGGAGAGCAGTTCTTC.

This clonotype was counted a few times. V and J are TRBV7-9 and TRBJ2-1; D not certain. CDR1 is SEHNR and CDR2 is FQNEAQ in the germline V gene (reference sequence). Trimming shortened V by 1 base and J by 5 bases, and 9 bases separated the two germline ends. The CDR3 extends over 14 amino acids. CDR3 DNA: TGTGCCAGCAGCTTAGTTCTGAAGAACAATGAGCAGTTCTTC. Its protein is CASSLVLKNNEQFF.

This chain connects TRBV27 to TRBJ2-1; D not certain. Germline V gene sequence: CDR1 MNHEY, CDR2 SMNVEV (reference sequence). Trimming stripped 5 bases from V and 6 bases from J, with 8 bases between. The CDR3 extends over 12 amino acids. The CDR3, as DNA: TGTGCCAGCAGTCCCGGAATCAATGAGCAGTTCTTC. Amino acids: CASSPGINEQFF.

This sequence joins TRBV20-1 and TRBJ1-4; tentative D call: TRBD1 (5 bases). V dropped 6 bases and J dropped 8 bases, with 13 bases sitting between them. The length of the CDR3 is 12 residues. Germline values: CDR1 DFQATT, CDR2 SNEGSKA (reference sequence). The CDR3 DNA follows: TGCAGTGCAACCCGACAGATAGAAAAACTGTTTTTT. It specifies CSATRQIEKLFF.

The CDR3 coding sequence is TGTGCCAGCAGTTCGCTAGCGGTAGGAGAGACCCAGTACTTC. Protein product: CASSSLAVGETQYF. V is TRBV27 and J is TRBJ2-5; 7 bases are a match to TRBD2. CDR3 size: 14 residues. V was pared by 4 bases and J by 4 bases, with 6 bases of the junction left unmatched. Germline CDR1 is MNHEY and CDR2 is SMNVEV (reference sequence).

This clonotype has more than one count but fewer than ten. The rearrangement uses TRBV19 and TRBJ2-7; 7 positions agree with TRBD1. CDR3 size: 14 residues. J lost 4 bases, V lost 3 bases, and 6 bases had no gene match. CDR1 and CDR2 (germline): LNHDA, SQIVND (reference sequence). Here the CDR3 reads CASSIRGGVYEQYF. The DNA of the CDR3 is TGTGCCAGTAGTATTCGAGGGGGCGTTTACGAGCAGTACTTC.

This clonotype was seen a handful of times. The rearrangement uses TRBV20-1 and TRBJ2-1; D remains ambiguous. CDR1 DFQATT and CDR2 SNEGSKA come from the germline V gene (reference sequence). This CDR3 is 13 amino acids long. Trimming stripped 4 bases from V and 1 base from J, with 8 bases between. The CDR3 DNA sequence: TGCAGTGCTACTATAGGTTCCTACAATGAGCAGTTCTTC. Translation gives CSATIGSYNEQFF.

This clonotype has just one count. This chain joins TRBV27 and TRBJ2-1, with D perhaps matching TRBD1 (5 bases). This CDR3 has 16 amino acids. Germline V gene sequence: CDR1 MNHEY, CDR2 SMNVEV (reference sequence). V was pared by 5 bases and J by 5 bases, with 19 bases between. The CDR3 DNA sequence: TGTGCCAGCAGTGAAGAAAGGGGTTTTTTTGACAATGAGCAGTTCTTC. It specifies CASSEERGFFDNEQFF.

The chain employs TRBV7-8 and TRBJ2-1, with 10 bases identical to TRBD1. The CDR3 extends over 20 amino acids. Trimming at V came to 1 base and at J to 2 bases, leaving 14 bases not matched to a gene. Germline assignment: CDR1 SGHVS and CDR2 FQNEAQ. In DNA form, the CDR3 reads TGTGCCAGCAGCTTAGGGCCGGGACAGGGGTCGGGACTCGCCTACAATGAGCAGTTCTTC. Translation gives CASSLGPGQGSGLAYNEQFF. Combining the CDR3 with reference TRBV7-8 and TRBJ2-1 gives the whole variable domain GAGVSQSPRYKVAKRGQDVALRCDPISGHVSLFWYQQALGQGPEFLTYFQNEAQLDKSGLPSDRFFAERPEGSVSTLKIQRTQQEDSAVYLCASSLGPGQGSGLAYNEQFFGPGTRLTVL.